This T cell receptor beta chain originates from a study of T cells in Graves' hyperthyroidism and ophthalmopathy. There are many counts of this clonotype. V shed 9 bases and J shed 5 bases, with 19 bases lying between them. The CDR3 is 15 amino acids. Germline CDR1 reads SEHNR; CDR2 reads FQNEAQ (reference sequence). There were TCR beta CDR3 regions amplified from RNA transcripts. A first-round RT-PCR of the TCR CDR3 used the HTBI primer set. TCRdb reprocessed the multiplex PCR reads via MiXCR and lists one record per CDR3 protein. Among under 700,000 distinct CDR3 sequences listed, around 15% were seen once.

The receptor's source is a woman aged 18-29 years with Graves' hyperthyroidism. Input material: blood. The genes are TRBV7-9 and TRBJ2-2; D uncertain. The CDR3 loop is CASNPYEKGTGELFF. The CDR3 bases are TGTGCCAGTAACCCGTACGAGAAAGGGACCGGGGAGCTGTTTTTT.